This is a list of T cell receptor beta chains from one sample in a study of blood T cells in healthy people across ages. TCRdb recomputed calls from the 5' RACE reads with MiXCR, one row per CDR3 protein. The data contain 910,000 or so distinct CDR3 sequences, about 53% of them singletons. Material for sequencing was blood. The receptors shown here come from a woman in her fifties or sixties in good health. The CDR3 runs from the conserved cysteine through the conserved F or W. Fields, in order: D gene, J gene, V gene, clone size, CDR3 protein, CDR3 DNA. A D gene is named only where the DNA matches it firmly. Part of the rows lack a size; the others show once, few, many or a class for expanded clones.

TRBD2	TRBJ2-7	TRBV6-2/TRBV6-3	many	CASSYDGTSREQYF	TGTGCCAGCAGTTACGATGGGACTAGTCGCGAGCAGTACTTC
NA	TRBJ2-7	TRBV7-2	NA	CASSPGPAQYEQYF	TGTGCCAGCAGCCCCGGACCAGCGCAGTACGAGCAGTACTTC
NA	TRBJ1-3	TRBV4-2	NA	CASSQDRTSGNTIYF	TGTGCCAGCAGCCAAGATAGGACCTCTGGAAACACCATATATTTT
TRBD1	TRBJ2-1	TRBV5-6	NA	CATGTGPFKQFF	TGTGCCACCGGGACAGGGCCGTTTAAGCAGTTCTTC
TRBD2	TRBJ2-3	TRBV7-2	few	CASSLASGSSSDTQYF	TGTGCCAGCAGCTTAGCTAGCGGGAGTAGCTCAGATACGCAGTATTTT
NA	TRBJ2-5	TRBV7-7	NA	CASSLLDSPETQYF	TGTGCCAGCAGCCTCCTCGACTCTCCCGAGACCCAGTACTTC
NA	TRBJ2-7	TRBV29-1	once	CSVGHEQYF	TGCAGCGTTGGTCATGAGCAGTACTTC
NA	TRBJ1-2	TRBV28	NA	CASTLGGPGALYGYTF	TGTGCCAGCACCCTCGGGGGTCCAGGGGCCCTCTATGGCTACACCTTC
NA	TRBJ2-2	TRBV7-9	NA	CASSLLGQPTGELFF	TGTGCCAGCAGCTTACTAGGACAGCCTACCGGGGAGCTGTTTTTT
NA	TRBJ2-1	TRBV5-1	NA	CASSSQQTYNEQFF	TGCGCCAGCAGCTCACAGCAGACCTACAATGAGCAGTTCTTC
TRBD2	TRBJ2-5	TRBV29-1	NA	CSVAWTSRKETQYF	TGCAGCGTTGCCTGGACTAGCCGGAAAGAGACCCAGTACTTC
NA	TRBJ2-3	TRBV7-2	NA	CASRGAGSTDTQYF	TGTGCCAGCAGGGGGGCTGGTAGCACAGATACGCAGTATTTT
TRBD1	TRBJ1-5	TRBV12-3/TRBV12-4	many	CASSPQGGNQPQHF	TGTGCCAGCAGCCCACAGGGGGGCAATCAGCCCCAGCATTTT
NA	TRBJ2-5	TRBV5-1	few	CASKTQYF	TGCGCCAGCAAGACCCAGTACTTC
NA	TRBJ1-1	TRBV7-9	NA	CASSLLGGVNTEAFF	TGTGCCAGCAGCTTGCTGGGGGGCGTGAACACTGAAGCTTTCTTT
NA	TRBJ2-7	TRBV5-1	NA	CAGSLVGTKTYEQYF	TGCGCCGGCAGCTTGGTGGGGACAAAGACCTACGAGCAGTACTTC
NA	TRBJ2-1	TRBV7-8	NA	CASSYQTGQNEQFF	TGTGCCAGCAGCTACCAGACAGGACAAAATGAGCAGTTCTTC
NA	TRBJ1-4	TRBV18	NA	CASSQLENNEKLFF	TGTGCCAGCTCACAACTCGAGAATAATGAAAAACTGTTTTTT
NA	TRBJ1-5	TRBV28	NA	CASSVLGRRGQPQHF	TGTGCCAGCAGCGTTTTAGGGCGTAGAGGGCAGCCCCAGCATTTT